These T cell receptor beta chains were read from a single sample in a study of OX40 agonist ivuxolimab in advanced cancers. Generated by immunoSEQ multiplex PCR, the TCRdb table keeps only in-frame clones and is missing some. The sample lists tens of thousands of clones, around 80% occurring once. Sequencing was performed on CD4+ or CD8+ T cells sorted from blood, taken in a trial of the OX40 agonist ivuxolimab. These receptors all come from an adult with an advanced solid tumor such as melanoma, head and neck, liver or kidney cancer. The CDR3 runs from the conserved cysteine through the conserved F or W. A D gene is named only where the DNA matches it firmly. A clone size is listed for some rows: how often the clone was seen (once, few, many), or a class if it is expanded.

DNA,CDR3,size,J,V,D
TGTGCCAGCAGTTTAATGGGGCGGGTCGGGCAGAACACTGAAGCTTTCTTT,CASSLMGRVGQNTEAFF,once,TRBJ1-1,TRBV28,.
TGTGCCAGCAGCTCCAGACTAGCGGGCCCCACAGATACGCAGTATTTT,CASSSRLAGPTDTQYF,.,TRBJ2-3,TRBV5-4,TRBD2
TGTGCCAGCAGCTTAGTCTCAGGGGGAAACTATGGCTACACCTTC,CASSLVSGGNYGYTF,.,TRBJ1-2,TRBV7-2,TRBD1
TGCGCCAGCAGCCAAGGGGCTTGGACAACGGGGCTTTCCGAGCAGTACTTC,CASSQGAWTTGLSEQYF,.,TRBJ2-7,TRBV4-1,.
TGCGCCAGCAGCTTGGAATGGGGAGGTGAGCAGTTCTTC,CASSLEWGGEQFF,few,TRBJ2-1,TRBV5-1,.
TGCGCCAGCAGCCAAATGGGACTAGCGGCCTACAATGAGCAGTTCTTC,CASSQMGLAAYNEQFF,.,TRBJ2-1,TRBV4-1,TRBD2
TGCGCCAGCAGCGGGAGCTCCTACAATGAGCAGTTCTTC,CASSGSSYNEQFF,.,TRBJ2-1,TRBV5-1,.
TGTGCCATCAGTGAGTCGGGGGGACTAGTTGGAGATACGCAGTATTTT,CAISESGGLVGDTQYF,.,TRBJ2-3,TRBV10-3,TRBD2
TGTGCCAGCAGATCCCCGGGACTTGCCTACGAGCAGTACTTC,CASRSPGLAYEQYF,.,TRBJ2-7,TRBV6-5,.
TGTGCCTGGAGTGTAGGACCACAGCCCCAGCATTTT,CAWSVGPQPQHF,.,TRBJ1-5,TRBV30,.
TGCGCCAGCAGCCAATCTTTCTTCACAGGCAGCTCTGGAAACACCATATATTTT,CASSQSFFTGSSGNTIYF,.,TRBJ1-3,TRBV4-3,.
TGTGCCAGCAGCTCAGACAGGGGCTATGGCTACACCTTC,CASSSDRGYGYTF,.,TRBJ1-2,TRBV7-2,TRBD1
TGTGCCAGCAGCCAATCTGAGGGGCAGCCCCAGCATTTT,CASSQSEGQPQHF,.,TRBJ1-5,TRBV16,.
TGTGCCAGCAGTTACGCCCGGGGGACAGATACGCAGTATTTT,CASSYARGTDTQYF,.,TRBJ2-3,TRBV7-2,.
TGTGCCAGCAGGTCGACTAGCGGGAGTTCAGCTTCCTACGAGCAGTACTTC,CASRSTSGSSASYEQYF,.,TRBJ2-7,TRBV7-9,TRBD2
TGTGCCAGCAGCTTAGGAGGGGAGGAGCCCCAGCATTTT,CASSLGGEEPQHF,few,TRBJ1-5,TRBV5-4,.
TGTGCCAGCAGCCCGCTTCGGGTAGCGGCTTCAATACCCTCCTACGAGCAGTACTTC,CASSPLRVAASIPSYEQYF,medium-sized,TRBJ2-7,TRBV7-8,.
TGCGCCAGCAGCTTGGGCTTCGGACAGATCATGAACACTGAAGCTTTCTTT,CASSLGFGQIMNTEAFF,.,TRBJ1-1,TRBV5-1,.
TGTGCCTGGAGTGCCCACCTGGTAGGGACAGGTTCAACCTACGAGCAGTACTTC,CAWSAHLVGTGSTYEQYF,.,TRBJ2-7,TRBV30,TRBD1
TGTGCCAGCAGTGCCCGGACTAGCGGGATCTACGAGCAGTACTTC,CASSARTSGIYEQYF,many,TRBJ2-7,TRBV6-1,TRBD2
TGTGCCAGCTCACTGACAGGGGGCCCTAATGAAAAACTGTTTTTT,CASSLTGGPNEKLFF,.,TRBJ1-4,TRBV18,TRBD1
TGTGCCTGGACCAGGGGACGGACAAGATCTGGGGCCAACGTCCTGACTTTC,CAWTRGRTRSGANVLTF,few,TRBJ2-6,TRBV30,.